Below are 21 T cell receptor beta chains sequenced from a single sample in a study of T cells after posttransplantation cyclophosphamide. The repertoire was sequenced with immunoSEQ multiplex PCR; TCRdb's copy has only in-frame clones and lacks some. The table shows about 22,000 clones, with 97% occurring only once. Cells defined as naive were viable CD3+CD4+ or CD3+CD8+ and CCR7+CD45RA+CD45RO-CD95-CD27+CD28+. Specimen: naive CD4+ T cells sorted from PBMCs. All receptors derive from a man between 45 and 60 years old in good health, CMV-negative, and a related stem cell transplant donor.

This chain connects TRBV6-5 to TRBJ2-1, with 9 nucleotides matching TRBD2. Germline CDR1 is MNHEY and CDR2 is SVGAGI. Unmatched junction bases numbered 8, after V lost 0 bases and J lost 8 bases. The CDR3 runs 16 residues. CDR3 DNA sequence: TGTGCCAGCAGTTACTCAGGCGGGAGGGCCGTTTATGAGCAGTTCTTC. It encodes CASSYSGGRAVYEQFF.

V usage is TRBV2 and J usage is TRBJ1-4; 8 bases align to TRBD1. The trim removed 6 bases at V and 7 bases at J, leaving 7 bases unmatched. CDR3 length equals 14 residues. CDR1 is SNHLY and CDR2 is FYNNEI in the germline V gene. DNA of the CDR3: TGTGCCAGCAGCGTTACAGGGGGTAGTGAAAAACTGTTTTTT. This gives the protein CASSVTGGSEKLFF.

This chain links TRBV7-9 with TRBJ2-3, with a weak D call TRBD1 (5 bases). V was clipped by 0 bases and J by 6 bases, with 10 bases between them. This CDR3 comprises 14 residues. Germline V gene sequence: CDR1 SEHNR, CDR2 FQNEAQ (reference sequence). The CDR3 coding sequence is TGTGCCAGCAGCTTAGCGCAGGGTAGCGATACGCAGTATTTT. Its translation: CASSLAQGSDTQYF.

J is TRBJ2-1 and V is TRBV2, with 8 bases matching TRBD2. Trimming at V came to 6 bases and at J to 9 bases, leaving 13 bases not matched to a gene. The CDR3 is made up of 15 amino acids. Germline values: CDR1 SNHLY, CDR2 FYNNEI. Written as DNA, the CDR3 is TGTGCCAGCAGGGCCGGAGCGGGAGTTTGGGTTGAGCAGTTCTTC. Translating gives CASRAGAGVWVEQFF.

This clone is a singleton in its sample. The V call is TRBV11-2, the J call TRBJ1-1; D gene ambiguous. The V gene lost 1 base and the J gene lost 10 bases, with 10 bases spanning the gap. This CDR3 has 12 residues. CDR1 and CDR2 (germline): SGHAT, FQNNGV. Here the CDR3 DNA reads TGTGCCAGCAGCTTAGTAGGCGGCGGAGCTTTCTTT. This translates into CASSLVGGGAFF.

V gene TRBV23-1 combines with J gene TRBJ2-7; TRBD2 matches at 8 bases. TRBV23-1 is filed as an ORF, its function uncertain. With 4 bases clipped from V and 6 bases from J, the junction kept 11 bases outside the gene matches. The CDR3 is 15 amino acids. The CDR3 sequence: CASSLTGTSGCEQYF. In nucleotides, the CDR3 is TGCGCCAGCAGTCTCACCGGGACTAGTGGGTGCGAGCAGTACTTC.

CDR3 sequence: CASSLALGRMETQYF. CDR3 nucleotides: TGTGCCAGCAGCTTAGCCCTCGGGAGGATGGAGACCCAGTACTTC. The V call is TRBV7-9, the J call TRBJ2-5, with 7 nucleotides matching TRBD2. J lost 5 bases, V lost 0 bases, and 6 bases had no gene match. This CDR3 comprises 15 residues. The germline gives CDR1 SEHNR, CDR2 FQNEAQ (reference sequence).

A word on this clone: One end of the junction is discordant with germline, which a read error may explain. Other nucleotide sequences in the sample specify the same CDR3. V gene TRBV19 combines with J gene TRBJ1-6, with 8 bases aligning to TRBD1. The CDR3 runs to 15 residues. The V gene's germline CDR1 is LNHDA and CDR2 SQIVND (reference sequence). This CDR3 reads CASRGQALIDSPLHF. The CDR3 DNA reads as TGTGCCAGTAGGGGACAGGCCCTAATAGATTCCCCCCTCCACTTT.

V is TRBV20-1 and J is TRBJ1-5; perhaps TRBD1 as D (5 bases). Between the trimmed V and J ends, which lost 5 bases and 15 bases, there was a span of 17 bases. The CDR3 is 11 residues long. CDR1 is DFQATT, CDR2 SNEGSKA, per germline (reference sequence). CDR3 amino acids: CSAYGSAGRHF. In DNA, the CDR3 is TGCAGTGCTTACGGGTCGGCGGGGCGGCATTTT.

The chain recombines TRBV11-2 with TRBJ2-7; D perhaps matches TRBD2 (5 bases). The CDR3 has 13 residues. Germline loops: CDR1 SGHAT, CDR2 FQNNGV. The ends were cut back, 6 bases at V and 3 bases at J, with 12 bases in the middle. CDR3: CASRRGQDYEQYF. CDR3 in DNA: TGTGCCAGCAGACGCGGGCAGGACTACGAGCAGTACTTC.

The genes are TRBV27 and TRBJ1-4, with unresolved D. In germline, CDR1 is MNHEY, CDR2 SMNVEV (reference sequence). The V and J ends lost 2 bases and 8 bases respectively, with 15 bases between them. The CDR3 is made up of 15 amino acids. CDR3 residues: CASSLMSGVREKLFF. The CDR3 nucleotides are TGTGCCAGCAGTTTAATGAGCGGGGTTAGGGAAAAACTGTTTTTT.

This chain links TRBV9 with TRBJ2-1; 9 bases fit TRBD2. CDR1 is SGDLS and CDR2 is YYNGEE in the germline V gene. V gave up 4 bases and J gave up 7 bases; unmatched junction bases: 12. The CDR3 extends over 16 amino acids. In DNA, the CDR3 is TGTGCCAGCAGCTTAATACCGGGACTAGCCGGGAATGAGCAGTTCTTC. Protein sequence: CASSLIPGLAGNEQFF.

This chain links TRBV19 with TRBJ1-5; 8 nucleotides line up with TRBD1. Germline V CDR1 and CDR2: LNHDA, SQIVND (reference sequence). V shed 4 bases and J 7 bases; nucleotides not matched to a gene: 3. CDR3 length: 13 residues. This CDR3 reads CASSNRGGQPQHF. For the CDR3, the DNA is TGTGCCAGTAGTAACAGGGGGGGACAGCCCCAGCATTTT.

This rearrangement joins TRBV4-3 to TRBJ2-7, with a possible D match to TRBD1 (6 bases). V lost 5 bases and J lost 5, with 16 bases in between. The germline V gene encodes CDR1 LGHNA and CDR2 YSLEER. The CDR3 consists of 14 residues. DNA for the CDR3: TGCGCCAGCAGCTCGAGGGGGTTTGCAGACGAGCAGTACTTC. Amino acids: CASSSRGFADEQYF.

Note on this clone: Mismatch with germline at one junction end may stem from a read error. This specimen includes other DNA sequences encoding the same CDR3. This sequence joins TRBV4-3 and TRBJ1-6; 7 bases align to TRBD1. Germline V gives CDR1 LGHNA, CDR2 YSLEER. CDR3 size: 15 residues. The CDR3 coding sequence is TGCGCCAGCAGCCGCAGAAGGGACAGTAATTCCCCCCTCCACTTT. Translated, it gives CASSRRRDSNSPLHF.

The table lists this clone with a count of one. The V gene is TRBV27, the J gene TRBJ1-6; D might be TRBD1 (6 bases). V was pared by 1 base and J by 13 bases, with 20 bases between. In germline, CDR1 is MNHEY, CDR2 SMNVEV (reference sequence). The CDR3 has 16 residues. DNA for the CDR3: TGTGCCAGCAGTTTATTTTCGGCCGCGGGGGGCCGGCCCCTCCACTTT. This codes for CASSLFSAAGGRPLHF.

The chain is built from TRBV15 and TRBJ1-4; 11 nucleotides agree with TRBD1. This CDR3 is built from 17 residues. V dropped 1 base and J dropped 3; count of bases not matched to a gene: 4. From germline, CDR1 is LNHNV and CDR2 YYDKDF (reference sequence). This CDR3 is CATSRVDRGPANEKLFF. In DNA form, the CDR3 reads TGTGCCACCAGCAGAGTGGACAGGGGGCCGGCTAATGAAAAACTGTTTTTT.

The rearrangement uses TRBV5-4 and TRBJ2-7; D possibly corresponds to TRBD1 (6 bases). The V end lost 2 bases, the J end lost 3 bases, and 18 bases lay between the germline ends. The CDR3 has 16 amino acids. Germline CDR1 and CDR2: SGHNT and YYREEE (reference sequence). This CDR3 reads CASSFFSGQGVYEQYF. The CDR3 DNA is TGTGCCAGCAGCTTTTTTTCGGGACAAGGGGTCTACGAGCAGTACTTC.

This clone was found once. The chain combines TRBV4-1 with TRBJ1-2; D is undetermined. This CDR3 is built from 14 residues. Germline lookup yields CDR1 MGHRA and CDR2 YSYEKL. V was clipped by 3 bases and J by 4 bases, with 12 bases between them. CDR3 in amino acids: CASSQGRDTYGYTF. The CDR3 nucleotides are TGCGCCAGCAGCCAGGGTCGTGACACCTATGGCTACACCTTC.

This clone was detected only once. This chain joins TRBV7-2 and TRBJ1-6, with D perhaps TRBD1 (5 bases). Deletions cut 6 bases from V and 7 bases from J, with 13 bases between. The CDR3 covers 14 residues. From germline, CDR1 is SGHTA and CDR2 FQGNSA. This CDR3 reads CASRIGTSNSPLHF. The CDR3, as DNA: TGTGCCAGCAGAATAGGGACTTCGAATTCACCCCTCCACTTT.

Here the CDR3 reads CAIRGDDRFWEQYF. In DNA, the CDR3 is TGTGCCATCAGGGGAGATGACAGGTTTTGGGAGCAGTACTTC. The gene calls are TRBV10-3 and TRBJ2-7, with D maybe TRBD1 (6 bases). Germline values: CDR1 ENHRY, CDR2 SYGVKD. This CDR3 comprises 14 residues. Trimming took 6 bases from V and 7 from J, leaving 19 bases between them.